The TCR beta chain described here comes from a study of cytomegalovirus exposure and HLA in healthy donors. Trimming removed 2 bases at V and 4 bases at J, with 11 bases between. Germline CDR1 and CDR2: SEHNR and FQNEAQ (reference sequence). This CDR3 comprises 14 residues. Generated by immunoSEQ multiplex PCR, the TCRdb table keeps only in-frame clones and is missing some. The repertoire holds about 130,000 clones, with approximately 80% as singletons. The genes are TRBV7-9 and TRBJ1-1, with TRBD1 as a possible D gene (5 bases). This TCR was recovered from a man aged 25-45 years in good health and CMV-seropositive. Sequenced: PBMCs. The chain's CDR3 is CASSLQGSGTEAFF. CDR3 bases: TGTGCCAGCAGCTTACAGGGATCTGGCACTGAAGCTTTCTTT. Complete variable domain (other parts from reference TRBV7-9 and TRBJ1-1): DTGVSQNPRHKITKRGQNVTFRCDPISEHNRLYWYRQTLGQGPEFLTYFQNEAQLEKSRLLSDRFSAERPKGSFSTLEIQRTEQGDSAMYLCASSLQGSGTEAFFGQGTRLTVV.